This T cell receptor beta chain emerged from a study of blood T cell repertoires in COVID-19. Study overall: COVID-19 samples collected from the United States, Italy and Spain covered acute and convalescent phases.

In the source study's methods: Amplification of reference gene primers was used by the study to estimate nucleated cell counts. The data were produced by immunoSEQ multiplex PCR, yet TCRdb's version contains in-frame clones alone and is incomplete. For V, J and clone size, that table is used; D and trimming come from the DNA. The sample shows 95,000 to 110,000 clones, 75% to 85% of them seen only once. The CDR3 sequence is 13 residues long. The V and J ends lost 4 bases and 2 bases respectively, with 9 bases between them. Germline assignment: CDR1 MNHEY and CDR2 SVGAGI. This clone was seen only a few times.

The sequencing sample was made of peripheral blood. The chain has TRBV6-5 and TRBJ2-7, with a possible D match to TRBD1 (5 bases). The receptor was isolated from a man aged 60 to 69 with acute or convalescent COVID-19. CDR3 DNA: TGTGCCAGCAGTTTTGTAGGGGCCTACGAGCAGTACTTC. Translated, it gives CASSFVGAYEQYF.